This T cell receptor (beta chain) was recorded in a study of cytomegalovirus exposure and HLA in healthy donors. Overall study: Later, an analysis reported that the approximately 120 validation repertoires had used the same platform as the 500 to 750 first-cohort repertoires. Findings and limits, study-wide: The study recorded about 160 TCR beta chains that were cytomegalovirus-associated. Under in vitro conditions, a few CMV-associated chains were confirmed as specific for CMV antigens. Within the roughly 120 validation repertoires, first-cohort TCR clusters tended to co-occur, according to a later analysis.

To note about this clone: Its specificity is not known.

Trimming removed 1 base from V and 5 bases from J, with 12 bases in between. The CDR3 is made up of 13 amino acids. Germline V gene data show CDR1 as GTSNPN and CDR2 as SVGIG (reference sequence). Assay: immunoSEQ multiplex PCR; the TCRdb copy retains only in-frame clones and omits some. The sample yields 150,000 to 200,000 clones, 86% seen once. Sample: PBMCs. The sequence came from a woman between 18 and 30 years old in good health and CMV-seronegative. The gene calls are TRBV30 and TRBJ2-7; D perhaps matches TRBD1 (6 bases). CDR3 in DNA: TGTGCCTGGAGTGACGGGACATCGGACGAGCAGTACTTC. It encodes CAWSDGTSDEQYF.